The 32 T cell receptor beta chains below come from one sample, sequenced in a study of cytomegalovirus exposure and HLA in healthy donors. PCR was performed using 60 Vbeta and 13 Jbeta primers. Repertoires were generated with immunoSEQ multiplex PCR, while TCRdb's copy carries only in-frame clones and drops some. The data hold around 150,000 clones, with over 75% observed a single time. The source material was PBMCs. The receptors were sampled from a man in his thirties or forties in good health.

This clone has only one observation. The chain carries TRBV5-1 and TRBJ2-4; 9 nucleotides agree with TRBD1. The ends lost 2 bases at V and 6 bases at J; junction bases unmatched: 9. This CDR3 is built from 16 residues. The germline gives CDR1 SGHRS, CDR2 YFSETQ. This CDR3 is CASSLPGQGGGNIQYF. CDR3 sequence (DNA): TGCGCCAGCAGCTTACCGGGACAGGGAGGCGGAAACATTCAGTACTTC.

The chain links TRBV6-5 to TRBJ2-7; 7 positions match TRBD2. The germline CDR1 and CDR2 sequences are MNHEY and SVGAGI. V shed 2 bases, J shed 3 bases, and the junction held 10 bases outside the gene matches. This CDR3 is built from 16 residues. This CDR3 reads CASSYGGVLRGYEQYF. DNA of the CDR3: TGTGCCAGCAGTTACGGGGGGGTTCTTAGGGGCTACGAGCAGTACTTC.

The chain links TRBV7-2 to TRBJ2-5; a possible D gene is TRBD2 (6 bases). Germline V CDR1 and CDR2: SGHTA, FQGNSA. The CDR3 loop spans 15 amino acids. Trimming shortened V by 2 bases and J by 2 bases, and 12 bases separated the two germline ends. The CDR3 DNA reads as TGTGCCAGCAGCTTACGGGAAGGGACTCAAGAGACCCAGTACTTC. It translates to CASSLREGTQETQYF.

This clone was counted only a few times. The chain has TRBV10-1 and TRBJ2-2; maybe TRBD2 (5 bases). The CDR3 has 14 residues. Germline assignment: CDR1 WNHNN and CDR2 SYGVQD (reference sequence). V was trimmed by 3 bases and J by 5 bases, leaving 10 bases between them. CDR3 region: CASSESSGTGELFF. Written as DNA, the CDR3 is TGCGCCAGCAGTGAATCCAGCGGTACCGGGGAGCTGTTTTTT.

The chain carries TRBV18 and TRBJ2-2, with a weak D call TRBD2 (5 bases). Germline CDR1 KGHSH, CDR2 LQKENI. The CDR3 totals 16 residues. V lost 3 bases, J lost 5 bases, and 16 bases lay in between. The CDR3 nucleotides are TGTGCCAGCTCACCCTCTACGGACCGCGGGACCGGGGAGCTGTTTTTT. Its translation: CASSPSTDRGTGELFF. The full variable domain, completed using reference TRBV18 and TRBJ2-2, is NAGVMQNPRHLVRRRGQEARLRCSPMKGHSHVYWYRQLPEEGLKFMVYLQKENIIDESGMPKERFSAEFPKEGPSILRIQQVVRGDSAAYFCASSPSTDRGTGELFFGEGSRLTVL.

J is TRBJ2-1 and V is TRBV7-9; no clear D. The CDR3 covers 11 residues. Germline-derived CDR1 and CDR2 are SEHNR and FQNEAQ (reference sequence). The V end lost 6 bases, the J end lost 6 bases, and 6 bases lay between the germline ends. The CDR3 loop is CASRLRNEQFF. The DNA for the CDR3 is TGTGCCAGCAGACTACGCAATGAGCAGTTCTTC.

This clone has just one count. The chain combines TRBV5-1 with TRBJ1-5, with TRBD1 identical over 9 bases. There are 15 residues in the CDR3. CDR1 and CDR2 (germline): SGHRS, YFSETQ. V shed 4 bases, J shed 7 bases, and the junction held 9 bases outside the gene matches. As DNA, the CDR3 is TGCGCCAGCAGCGTCACAGGGGGCGAGGGGCAGCCCCAGCATTTT. Its protein product is CASSVTGGEGQPQHF.

This clone appeared a few times. The CDR3, as DNA: TGTGCCAGCAGCGCTGACAGGGGGAGTCTCGAGCAGTACTTC. It translates to CASSADRGSLEQYF. This chain joins TRBV5-5 and TRBJ2-7; 9 nucleotides match TRBD1. Germline V gene sequence: CDR1 SGHKS, CDR2 YYEKEE (reference sequence). CDR3 size: 14 residues. The junction had 8 bases not matched to a gene; V was cut back by 4 bases and J by 6 bases.

This clone was detected a few times. The chain combines TRBV19 with TRBJ2-7; a weak D match, TRBD1 (5 bases). CDR1 is LNHDA, CDR2 SQIVND, per germline (reference sequence). Trimming pared 4 bases from V and 3 bases from J, leaving 13 bases between. CDR3 length: 14 amino acids. This chain's CDR3 is CASSRSTGIYEQYF. The DNA of the CDR3 is TGTGCCAGTAGTAGGAGCACAGGAATCTACGAGCAGTACTTC.

The chain carries TRBV15 and TRBJ2-1; D is undetermined. The CDR3 consists of 14 residues. Germline V gives CDR1 LNHNV, CDR2 YYDKDF (reference sequence). V lost 1 base and J 9 bases, leaving 13 bases between the germline ends. The CDR3 is CATSRGGTRFEQFF. As DNA, the CDR3 is TGTGCCACCAGCAGAGGAGGAACGAGATTTGAGCAGTTCTTC.

J is TRBJ2-7 and V is TRBV18; 7 bases fit TRBD1. With V trimmed by 5 bases and J by 6 bases, 10 bases remained unmatched. CDR3 size: 14 residues. Germline values: CDR1 KGHSH, CDR2 LQKENI. The CDR3 reads CASSTRTGTGEQYF. DNA of the CDR3: TGTGCCAGCTCAACCCGGACAGGCACCGGCGAGCAGTACTTC.

This rearrangement joins TRBV27 to TRBJ2-7, with TRBD2 identical over 14 bases. The CDR3 is 15 amino acids. Trimming at V came to 6 bases and at J to 7 bases, leaving 8 bases not matched to a gene. Germline V lookup: CDR1 MNHEY, CDR2 SMNVEV (reference sequence). CDR3 DNA: TGTGCCAGCAGCGTATGGACTAGCGGGAGGTGGGAGCAGTACTTC. Protein sequence: CASSVWTSGRWEQYF.

The chain combines TRBV5-1 with TRBJ1-2; D perhaps matches TRBD1 (6 bases). Trimming stripped 0 bases from V and 2 bases from J, with 11 bases between. In germline, CDR1 is SGHRS, CDR2 YFSETQ. The CDR3 loop spans 15 amino acids. The CDR3 protein is CASSLGLTGNYGYTF. The CDR3 DNA follows: TGCGCCAGCAGCTTGGGGCTTACAGGGAACTATGGCTACACCTTC.

CDR3 in amino acids: CASSFGDTQYF. The DNA for the CDR3 is TGTGCCAGCAGTTTCGGGGATACGCAGTATTTT. This rearrangement joins TRBV7-9 to TRBJ2-3; D gene ambiguous. There are 11 residues in the CDR3. Trimming took off 6 bases at V and 6 bases at J, with 7 bases between the two ends. The germline CDR1 and CDR2 sequences are SEHNR and FQNEAQ (reference sequence).

The rearrangement links TRBV18 to TRBJ2-7, with a possible D match to TRBD1 (6 bases). The germline CDR1 and CDR2 sequences are KGHSH and LQKENI. This CDR3 is 15 amino acids long. V lost 2 bases and J lost 0, with 11 bases in between. CDR3 amino acids: CASSPAGQTSYEQYF. Here the CDR3 DNA reads TGTGCCAGCTCACCAGCAGGACAGACCTCCTACGAGCAGTACTTC.

The chain couples TRBV5-1 to TRBJ1-4; perhaps TRBD1 as D (5 bases). Trimming pared 0 bases from V and 7 bases from J, leaving 13 bases between. CDR1 is SGHRS, CDR2 YFSETQ, per germline. The CDR3 has 15 residues. CDR3 protein: CASSLASGDSEKLFF. The CDR3 region has the DNA TGCGCCAGCAGCTTGGCCTCCGGAGACAGTGAAAAACTGTTTTTT.

CDR3 in DNA: TGCGCCAGCAGGCCTAGCGGGAGGGGCACCGGGGAGCTGTTTTTT. This gives the protein CASRPSGRGTGELFF. The chain carries TRBV23-1 and TRBJ2-2, with 12 positions matching TRBD2. TRBV23-1 is an ORF; its function is uncertain. This CDR3 region has 15 residues. V lost 6 bases, J lost 4 bases, and 3 bases stayed unmatched.

The chain has TRBV5-4 and TRBJ2-5; TRBD1 aligns across 9 bases. The DNA end is more similar to TRBJ2-7, so the J call may be wrong. This CDR3 has 15 residues. CDR1 is SGHNT and CDR2 is YYREEE in the germline V gene (reference sequence). CDR3 residues: CASSWTGDKSYEQYF. DNA for the CDR3: TGTGCCAGCAGCTGGACAGGGGACAAGTCCTACGAGCAGTACTTC.

This sequence joins TRBV14 and TRBJ2-7, with 14 bases identical to TRBD2. Germline CDR1 is SGHDN and CDR2 is FVKESK. Trimming took 3 bases from V and 4 from J; bases not matched to a gene: 17. The CDR3 has 20 amino acids. This CDR3 is CASSQADGTSGSPSGYEQYF. The CDR3 nucleotides are TGTGCCAGCAGCCAGGCCGATGGGACTAGCGGGAGTCCCAGTGGTTACGAGCAGTACTTC.

The CDR3 is CASSPTTGGYGYTF. In DNA form, the CDR3 reads TGTGCCAGCAGTCCGACGACAGGGGGCTATGGCTACACCTTC. The V call is TRBV27, the J call TRBJ1-2; the match to TRBD1 covers 9 bases. V gave up 5 bases and J gave up 4 bases; unmatched junction bases: 5. CDR3 length: 14 residues. Germline values: CDR1 MNHEY, CDR2 SMNVEV (reference sequence).

The genes are TRBV15 and TRBJ2-3; perhaps TRBD1 as D (5 bases). V was shortened by 4 bases and J by 2 bases, with 16 bases between the two germline ends. CDR1 is LNHNV and CDR2 is YYDKDF in the germline V gene (reference sequence). This CDR3 has 16 residues. The CDR3 sequence is CATSTTTVSLTDTQYF. CDR3 sequence (DNA): TGTGCCACCAGCACTACGACAGTCTCTCTCACAGATACGCAGTATTTT.

This clone was recorded only once. The chain recombines TRBV7-2 with TRBJ2-3, with TRBD2 matching 11 bases. This CDR3 has 15 amino acids. Germline CDR1 SGHTA, CDR2 FQGNSA. V gave up 3 bases and J gave up 4 bases; unmatched junction bases: 3. CDR3 residues: CASSFTSGSPDTQYF. CDR3 DNA sequence: TGTGCCAGCAGCTTTACTAGCGGGAGCCCAGATACGCAGTATTTT.

The rearrangement links TRBV6-5 to TRBJ1-1; D gene ambiguous. Germline V gene lookup returns CDR1 MNHEY and CDR2 SVGAGI. This CDR3 is built from 13 residues. Trimming pared 1 base from V and 2 bases from J, leaving 5 bases between. The CDR3 DNA is TGTGCCAGCAGTTACTGGACTAACACTGAAGCTTTCTTT. It translates to CASSYWTNTEAFF.

The CDR3: CASSLWGQGEETQYF. CDR3 DNA: TGTGCCAGCAGTTTGTGGGGGCAGGGGGAAGAGACCCAGTACTTC. This chain connects TRBV28 to TRBJ2-5; the match to TRBD1 covers 7 bases. Looked up from germline, CDR1 is MDHEN and CDR2 is SYDVKM. The CDR3 length is 15 residues. Trimming removed 3 bases from V and 3 bases from J; junction bases left unmatched: 7.

This clone was counted once. Germline is not matched at one junction end, which may reflect a read error. The sample holds other DNA sequences that translate to the same CDR3. The chain carries TRBV5-1 and TRBJ2-2; TRBD2 aligns across 8 bases. Germline CDR1 and CDR2: SGHRS and YFSETQ. This CDR3 is 18 amino acids long. The CDR3: CASSLVGAGGGNTGELFF. DNA for the CDR3: TGCGCCAGCAGCTTGGTTGGGGCGGGAGGCGGAAACACCGGAGAGCTGTTTTTT.

This chain links TRBV11-1 with TRBJ2-1, with 8 bases lining up with TRBD1. The V gene end was trimmed by 5 bases and the J gene end by 10 bases; junction bases not matched to a gene: 10. CDR1 SGHAT and CDR2 FQDESV come from the germline V gene (reference sequence). CDR3 length: 14 amino acids. In DNA, the CDR3 is TGTGCCAGCAGCCCCTCCCGGACAGGGAACGAGCAGTTCTTC. It encodes CASSPSRTGNEQFF.

This chain connects TRBV27 to TRBJ2-4; D gene ambiguous. Trimming removed 0 bases from V and 6 bases from J, with 6 bases in between. Looked up from germline, CDR1 is MNHEY and CDR2 is SMNVEV (reference sequence). The CDR3 length is 13 residues. CDR3 residues: CASSLSRLNIQYF. DNA for the CDR3: TGTGCCAGCAGTTTATCGCGGCTAAACATTCAGTACTTC.

This chain joins TRBV18 and TRBJ1-1; D is possibly TRBD1 (6 bases). This CDR3 is 15 amino acids long. Germline lookup yields CDR1 KGHSH and CDR2 LQKENI. Trimming stripped 3 bases from V and 0 bases from J, with 11 bases between. The CDR3 bases are TGTGCCAGCTCACCGCGGGGGGCTCTGAACACTGAAGCTTTCTTT. Its protein product is CASSPRGALNTEAFF.

The V and J genes are TRBV6-6 and TRBJ1-2; D remains ambiguous. Germline V lookup: CDR1 MNHNY, CDR2 SVGAGI (reference sequence). The CDR3 consists of 15 residues. V dropped 6 bases and J dropped 5 bases, with 19 bases sitting between them. This CDR3 is CASRPDGPETYGYTF. As DNA, the CDR3 is TGTGCCAGCAGACCCGACGGCCCGGAGACTTATGGCTACACCTTC.

This chain joins TRBV28 and TRBJ1-2; TRBD1 might be the D (5 bases). Trimming cost V 5 bases and J 5 bases, with 15 bases left between them. This CDR3 is built from 14 residues. Germline V gene lookup returns CDR1 MDHEN and CDR2 SYDVKM. The CDR3 is CASSQMDTLYGYTF. CDR3 DNA: TGTGCCAGCAGTCAGATGGACACGCTTTATGGCTACACCTTC.

The chain has TRBV14 and TRBJ1-2; D uncertain. CDR3 length equals 15 residues. V was shortened by 0 bases and J by 5 bases, with 13 bases between the two germline ends. Germline CDR1 is SGHDN and CDR2 is FVKESK. In DNA, the CDR3 is TGTGCCAGCAGCCAAGATCATGCGGCCGAATATGGCTACACCTTC. Translated, it gives CASSQDHAAEYGYTF. Looking up the rest from reference TRBV14 and TRBJ1-2 gives the full variable domain: EAGVTQFPSHSVIEKGQTVTLRCDPISGHDNLYWYRRVMGKEIKFLLHFVKESKQDESGMPNNRFLAERTGGTYSTLKVQPAELEDSGVYFCASSQDHAAEYGYTFGSGTRLTVV.

This chain uses TRBV6-6 with TRBJ1-6, with 10 bases matching TRBD1. The junction had 5 bases not matched to a gene; V was cut back by 4 bases and J by 5 bases. This CDR3 is built from 16 residues. Germline CDR1 reads MNHNY; CDR2 reads SVGAGI (reference sequence). The CDR3 bases are TGTGCCAGCAGTTTTCACGGGACAGGGGATAATTCACCCCTCCACTTT. This codes for CASSFHGTGDNSPLHF.